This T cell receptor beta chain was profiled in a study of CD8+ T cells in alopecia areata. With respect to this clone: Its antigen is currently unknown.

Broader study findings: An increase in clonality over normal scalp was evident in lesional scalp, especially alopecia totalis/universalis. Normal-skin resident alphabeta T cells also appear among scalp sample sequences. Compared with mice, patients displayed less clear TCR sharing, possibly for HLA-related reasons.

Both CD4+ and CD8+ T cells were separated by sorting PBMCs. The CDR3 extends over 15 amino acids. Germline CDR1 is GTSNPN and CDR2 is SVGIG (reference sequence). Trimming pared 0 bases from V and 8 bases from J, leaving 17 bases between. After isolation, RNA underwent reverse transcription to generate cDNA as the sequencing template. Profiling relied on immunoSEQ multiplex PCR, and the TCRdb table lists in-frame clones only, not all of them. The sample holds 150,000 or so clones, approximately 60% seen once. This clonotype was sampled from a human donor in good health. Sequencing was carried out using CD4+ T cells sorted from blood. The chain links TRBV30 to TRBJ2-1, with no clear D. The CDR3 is CAWSVGGTSFDEQFF. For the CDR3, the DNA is TGTGCCTGGAGTGTAGGCGGTACGTCTTTCGATGAGCAGTTCTTC.